Included here is one TCR beta chain sequence, with context. This record comes from a study of blood T cell repertoires in COVID-19. For the study at large: Both acute and convalescent COVID-19 samples were obtained from the United States, Italy and Spain. PBMCs, B-cell-depleted T cells, or T cells were the source of the cDNA or gDNA that made up the material.

The V gene's germline CDR1 is MDHEN and CDR2 SYDVKM. The CDR3 is 16 residues long. V trimming: 8 bases; J trimming: 7 bases; junction bases outside the gene matches: 16. Original methodology: Amplification of reference gene primers provided the estimated nucleated cell counts. Clones were read by immunoSEQ multiplex PCR, and TCRdb kept only the in-frame ones, dropping some. From that table come the V and J calls and clone size; the DNA was used to work out D and trimming. This sample has some 250,000 clones, with about nine tenths found just once. This chain links TRBV28 with TRBJ2-7, with 11 bases identical to TRBD1. The material sequenced was peripheral blood. The receptor was derived from a man aged 55 to 70 who had recovered from COVID-19. CDR3 sequence reads: CASYSRDRGTPGEQYF. CDR3 coding DNA: TGTGCCAGCTACAGTAGGGACAGGGGGACCCCAGGGGAGCAGTACTTC.